This T cell receptor beta chain was sequenced for a study of shared clonotypes between healthy human individuals. Recent vaccinations or acute infections were absent in the healthy HIV-negative adult donors. An assay was performed, and its level was deep. Some clones are missing from TCRdb's copy, which holds only in-frame ones; the method was immunoSEQ multiplex PCR. The profile shows fewer than 500,000 clones, roughly 85% of them singletons. Germline CDR1 MDHEN, CDR2 SYDVKM. There are 14 residues in the CDR3. The V end lost 6 bases, the J end lost 3 bases, and 11 bases lay between the germline ends.

The source is a woman in her thirties or forties in good health. Some clones in this sample may be carry-over from other donors' samples. The sample comprised PBMCs. This chain links TRBV28 with TRBJ1-4; TRBD1 is a possible D gene (5 bases). CDR3 in amino acids: CASSRGGSNEKLFF. The CDR3 DNA reads as TGTGCCAGCAGCCGGGGGGGGTCTAATGAAAAACTGTTTTTT.